This T cell receptor (beta chain) derives from a study of T cell responses to AZD1222 COVID-19 vaccine. TCRdb's copy holds only in-frame clones and misses some; the assay was immunoSEQ multiplex PCR. The sample has about 160,000 clones, 75% to 95% seen once; the top ten hold 4% to 5.5%. Per germline, CDR1 SQVTM and CDR2 ANQGSEA. Deletions cut 1 base from V and 3 bases from J, with 4 bases between. This CDR3 comprises 11 residues. The chain carries TRBV29-1 and TRBJ2-7; no reliable D call. This sequence was found in an adult in good health. The sequencing used peripheral blood, collected on day 0 of AZD1222 vaccination. The CDR3 loop is CSVEVSYEQYF. CDR3 DNA sequence: TGCAGCGTTGAAGTGAGCTACGAGCAGTACTTC.